The 30 T cell receptor beta chains listed next were all sequenced from one sample in a study of T cell responses to AZD1222 COVID-19 vaccine. Repertoires were generated with immunoSEQ multiplex PCR, while TCRdb's copy carries only in-frame clones and drops some. The table shows just over 150,000 clones, with more than 85% occurring only once. The starting material was peripheral blood, obtained 28 days after the second AZD1222 dose. The receptors come from an adult who received the AZD1222 COVID-19 vaccine.

V is TRBV18 and J is TRBJ2-6, with TRBD2 identical over 13 bases. J was trimmed by 0 bases and V by 8 bases; bases with no gene match: 4. Germline V gene lookup returns CDR1 KGHSH and CDR2 LQKENI. The CDR3 consists of 17 residues. This CDR3 reads CASPRTSGSSGANVLTF. CDR3 bases: TGTGCCAGCCCCAGGACTAGCGGGAGCTCTGGGGCCAACGTCCTGACTTTC.

The chain joins TRBV19 to TRBJ2-5; TRBD2 agrees at 14 bases. The CDR3 loop spans 15 amino acids. V was pared by 6 bases and J by 5 bases, with 5 bases of the junction left unmatched. Germline V gene data show CDR1 as LNHDA and CDR2 as SQIVND (reference sequence). DNA of the CDR3: TGTGCCAGTAGCGGGACTAGCGGGAGTTGGGAGACCCAGTACTTC. Translation: CASSGTSGSWETQYF.

The V and J genes are TRBV19 and TRBJ2-3, with D perhaps being TRBD1 or TRBD2 (5 bases each). The germline V and J ends were trimmed by 9 bases and 0 bases, with 13 bases remaining between them. This CDR3 spans 14 amino acids. In germline, CDR1 is LNHDA, CDR2 SQIVND (reference sequence). The CDR3 here is CASKWGGSTDTQYF. The CDR3, as DNA: TGTGCCAGCAAATGGGGCGGGAGCACAGATACGCAGTATTTT.

The V gene is TRBV5-1, the J gene TRBJ1-1, with a possible D match to TRBD1 (6 bases). From germline, CDR1 is SGHRS and CDR2 YFSETQ. The CDR3 runs 16 residues. V was clipped by 3 bases and J by 5 bases, with 20 bases between them. This CDR3 is CASSSPTTGLGTEAFF. In DNA, the CDR3 is TGCGCCAGCAGCTCGCCAACGACAGGTCTTGGGACTGAAGCTTTCTTT.

This chain uses TRBV5-1 with TRBJ1-2; the D gene is possibly TRBD1 (5 bases). Germline V gives CDR1 SGHRS, CDR2 YFSETQ. CDR3 length: 14 amino acids. V gave up 4 bases and J gave up 7 bases, with 17 bases separating them. The CDR3 here is CASSPQGNYGGYTF. The CDR3 DNA is TGCGCCAGCAGCCCCCAGGGTAACTATGGTGGCTACACCTTC.

The chain combines TRBV7-9 with TRBJ1-5, with D uncertain. Germline CDR1 and CDR2: SEHNR and FQNEAQ (reference sequence). The CDR3 sequence is 16 residues long. V was trimmed by 1 base and J by 0 bases, leaving 10 bases between them. In DNA form, the CDR3 reads TGTGCCAGCAGCTTAGGTTCCACATATAGCAATCAGCCCCAGCATTTT. This sequence encodes CASSLGSTYSNQPQHF.

The chain combines TRBV12-3 or TRBV12-4 with TRBJ1-2; D remains unclear. The CDR3 length is 13 residues. Deletions cut 4 bases from V and 5 bases from J, with 11 bases between. In nucleotides, the CDR3 is TGTGCCAGCAGTTCCGGAGGAAGATATGGCTACACCTTC. This sequence encodes CASSSGGRYGYTF.

V usage is TRBV5-6 and J usage is TRBJ1-5; TRBD1 is a possible D gene (5 bases). Germline CDR1 is SGHDT and CDR2 is YYEEEE. The V end was cut by 2 bases, the J end by 6 bases, with 12 bases between. CDR3 length: 14 amino acids. The CDR3 DNA reads as TGTGCCAGCAGCTTCAGGGACCCGGGTCAGCCCCAGCATTTT. This translates into CASSFRDPGQPQHF. Complete variable domain (other parts from reference TRBV5-6 and TRBJ1-5): DAGVTQSPTHLIKTRGQQVTLRCSPKSGHDTVSWYQQALGQGPQFIFQYYEEEERQRGNFPDRFSGHQFPNYSSELNVNALLLGDSALYLCASSFRDPGQPQHFGDGTRLSIL.

This chain connects TRBV27 to TRBJ1-1; D remains unclear. Trimming stripped 4 bases from V and 1 base from J, with 13 bases between. Germline-derived CDR1 and CDR2 are MNHEY and SMNVEV (reference sequence). The CDR3 is made up of 15 amino acids. In DNA, the CDR3 is TGTGCCAGCAGTTCATTTTTGACACCGAACACTGAAGCTTTCTTT. This gives the protein CASSSFLTPNTEAFF.

The chain recombines TRBV7-6 with TRBJ2-1; a weak D match, TRBD2 (6 bases). With 3 bases removed from V and 7 bases from J, the gap between germline ends came to 13 bases. Germline V gives CDR1 SGHVS, CDR2 FNYEAQ. This CDR3 has 14 amino acids. Here the CDR3 reads CASSFEAGQNEQFF. CDR3 nucleotides: TGTGCCAGCAGCTTTGAAGCGGGCCAAAATGAGCAGTTCTTC.

The DNA of the CDR3 is TGTGCCAGCAGCCAAGATCGGGCAGGGGGGCCTACCGTCCCGAACACCGGGGAGCTGTTTTTT. Encoded protein: CASSQDRAGGPTVPNTGELFF. The J gene is TRBJ2-2, the V gene TRBV3-1 (or the pseudogene TRBV3-2), with D tentatively TRBD1 (7 bases). V gave up 0 bases and J gave up 0 bases, with 23 bases separating them. Looked up from germline, CDR1 is LGHDT and CDR2 is YNNKEL (reference sequence). The CDR3 is 21 amino acids.

The chain is built from TRBV6-5 and TRBJ2-7; 7 bases match TRBD1. The CDR3 totals 15 residues. V shed 6 bases and J 4 bases; nucleotides not matched to a gene: 12. Germline V gene sequence: CDR1 MNHEY, CDR2 SVGAGI. As DNA, the CDR3 is TGTGCCAGCAGCAAACAGACAGGGAGTAGTTACGAGCAGTACTTC. This translates into CASSKQTGSSYEQYF.

The J gene is TRBJ2-7, the V gene TRBV10-1; 7 nucleotides line up with TRBD2. Trimming at V came to 0 bases and at J to 5 bases, leaving 7 bases not matched to a gene. The germline V gene encodes CDR1 WNHNN and CDR2 SYGVQD (reference sequence). There are 15 residues in the CDR3. CDR3 coding DNA: TGCGCCAGCAGTGAGTCGATTAGCGGGCGAAACGAGCAGTACTTC. Translated: CASSESISGRNEQYF.

The chain couples TRBV7-8 to TRBJ2-1, with TRBD2 identical over 10 bases. This CDR3 contains 14 residues. The germline V gene encodes CDR1 SGHVS and CDR2 FQNEAQ. After removal of 5 bases from V and 6 bases from J, the junction contained 4 bases not matched to a gene. This chain's CDR3 is CASSPGLASNEQFF. CDR3 DNA: TGTGCCAGCAGCCCGGGACTAGCGAGCAATGAGCAGTTCTTC.

V is TRBV3-1 (or the pseudogene TRBV3-2) and J is TRBJ1-2; D unresolved. Germline CDR1 and CDR2: LGHDT and YNNKEL (reference sequence). This CDR3 comprises 14 residues. V was pared by 7 bases and J by 4 bases, with 16 bases between. In DNA form, the CDR3 reads TGTGCCAGCACCCTTACGGGCACCCGCTATGGCTACACCTTC. This sequence encodes CASTLTGTRYGYTF.

The rearrangement joins TRBV5-1 to TRBJ2-1, with 8 positions matching TRBD1. The V gene end was trimmed by 5 bases and the J gene end by 8 bases; junction bases not matched to a gene: 9. The CDR3 contains 14 residues. Looked up from germline, CDR1 is SGHRS and CDR2 is YFSETQ. In DNA form, the CDR3 reads TGCGCCAGCAGTCCAAACCAGGGGGCTCATGAGCAGTTCTTC. This translates into CASSPNQGAHEQFF. Looking up the rest from reference TRBV5-1 and TRBJ2-1 gives the full variable domain: KAGVTQTPRYLIKTRGQQVTLSCSPISGHRSVSWYQQTPGQGLQFLFEYFSETQRNKGNFPGRFSGRQFSNSRSEMNVSTLELGDSALYLCASSPNQGAHEQFFGPGTRLTVL.

The chain employs TRBV28 and TRBJ1-2; TRBD1 matches at 7 bases. Germline V gene sequence: CDR1 MDHEN, CDR2 SYDVKM. V lost 6 bases and J lost 2; bases outside the gene matches: 3. The CDR3 contains 13 residues. The CDR3 sequence is CASRKGANYGYTF. CDR3 DNA: TGTGCCAGCAGGAAGGGGGCAAACTATGGCTACACCTTC.

The chain links TRBV3-1 (or the pseudogene TRBV3-2) to TRBJ2-1; D is unresolved. Germline V gives CDR1 LGHDT, CDR2 YNNKEL (reference sequence). The CDR3 contains 17 residues. V shed 3 bases and J shed 7 bases, with 22 bases lying between them. This CDR3 reads CASSHVASRRLGNEQFF. The CDR3 nucleotides are TGTGCCAGCAGCCATGTGGCCAGTCGGCGGCTGGGGAATGAGCAGTTCTTC.

V gene TRBV6-5 combines with J gene TRBJ1-4, with D maybe TRBD1 (6 bases). The length of the CDR3 is 13 residues. With 6 bases removed from V and 2 bases from J, the gap between germline ends came to 7 bases. Germline V CDR1 and CDR2: MNHEY, SVGAGI. This CDR3 reads CASSRGTNEKLFF. The CDR3 coding sequence is TGTGCCAGCAGCAGGGGCACTAATGAAAAACTGTTTTTT.

V and J are TRBV6-4 and TRBJ2-1; D might be TRBD1 or TRBD2, each matching 5 bases. The CDR3 has 12 residues. V was clipped by 11 bases and J by 9 bases, with 17 bases between them. Per germline, CDR1 MRHNA and CDR2 SNTAGT. CDR3 in DNA: TGTGCCTCCCGGGACGGTTTTGGTGAGCAGTTCTTC. Residues: CASRDGFGEQFF.

Here the CDR3 reads CASSLGAGPLHF. Written as DNA, the CDR3 is TGTGCCAGCAGCTTGGGAGCTGGGCCCCTCCACTTT. The J gene is TRBJ1-6, the V gene TRBV5-8; D is uncertain. The CDR3 totals 12 residues. Germline CDR1 is SGHTS and CDR2 is YDEGEE. The V and J ends lost 0 bases and 13 bases respectively, with 8 bases between them.

Only a few counts were recorded for this clone. This rearrangement joins TRBV5-1 to TRBJ1-2; D uncertain. This CDR3 is 16 amino acids long. Trimming left V 1 base short and J 2 bases short, with 15 bases between. Looked up from germline, CDR1 is SGHRS and CDR2 is YFSETQ. In nucleotides, the CDR3 is TGCGCCAGCAGCTTGCAATTGAACAGCGCGAACTATGGCTACACCTTC. Encoded protein: CASSLQLNSANYGYTF.

The chain is built from TRBV7-6 and TRBJ2-1; TRBD2 aligns across 11 bases. The CDR3 spans 16 residues. V gave up 4 bases and J gave up 6 bases; unmatched junction bases: 8. Germline assignment: CDR1 SGHVS and CDR2 FNYEAQ. CDR3 region: CASSSKLAGDTNEQFF. CDR3 sequence (DNA): TGTGCCAGCAGCTCCAAACTAGCGGGAGATACCAATGAGCAGTTCTTC.

This clone was seen once. This chain joins TRBV9 and TRBJ2-3, with 8 nucleotides matching TRBD2. Germline V lookup: CDR1 SGDLS, CDR2 YYNGEE. Germline trimming cut 2 bases from V and 3 bases from J; bases unmatched to any gene: 14. The CDR3 has 18 residues. The CDR3 DNA reads as TGTGCCAGCAGCGTTGGGACCGGGACTAGATTTGATACAGATACGCAGTATTTT. Encoded protein: CASSVGTGTRFDTDTQYF.

CDR3 nucleotides: TGTGCCAGCAGTTTCGAGGGGGTTACGCAGTATTTT. The encoded protein is CASSFEGVTQYF. This chain joins TRBV28 and TRBJ2-3, with D possibly TRBD1 on 6 matching bases. V lost 3 bases and J 8 bases, leaving 9 bases between the germline ends. The CDR3 totals 12 residues. Germline CDR1 MDHEN, CDR2 SYDVKM.

This chain connects TRBV5-1 to TRBJ1-1; D is uncertain. The length of the CDR3 is 14 residues. V shed 6 bases and J shed 9 bases, with 21 bases lying between them. Per the germline V gene, CDR1 is SGHRS and CDR2 is YFSETQ. CDR3: CASNNIGPSSQAFF. CDR3 bases: TGCGCCAGCAATAATATCGGGCCGAGCAGTCAAGCTTTCTTT.

The V and J genes are TRBV27 and TRBJ2-7; 7 positions agree with TRBD1. This CDR3 has 15 amino acids. The V segment lost 5 bases and the J segment 4 bases; nucleotides outside the gene matches: 11. Germline loops: CDR1 MNHEY, CDR2 SMNVEV (reference sequence). This CDR3 reads CASSQRDSYYYEQYF. CDR3 bases: TGTGCCAGCAGTCAACGGGACAGTTACTATTACGAGCAGTACTTC.

This clone was counted only a few times. The chain combines TRBV19 with TRBJ1-4, with no clear D. This CDR3 is 14 amino acids long. Looked up from germline, CDR1 is LNHDA and CDR2 is SQIVND (reference sequence). V shed 3 bases and J shed 8 bases, with 13 bases lying between them. For the CDR3, the DNA is TGTGCCAGTAGTATTACCTGGGCGAAGGAAAAACTGTTTTTT. This translates into CASSITWAKEKLFF.

The chain links TRBV19 to TRBJ1-1; possibly TRBD1 for D (6 bases). V was trimmed by 2 bases and J by 0 bases, leaving 10 bases between them. Per the germline V gene, CDR1 is LNHDA and CDR2 is SQIVND (reference sequence). The CDR3 totals 15 residues. The CDR3: CASSIRAGVNTEAFF. The CDR3 bases are TGTGCCAGTAGTATACGGGCAGGGGTGAACACTGAAGCTTTCTTT.

CDR3 in amino acids: CASSPRTDNTDTQYF. CDR3 nucleotides: TGTGCCAGCAGCCCTCGGACAGATAACACAGATACGCAGTATTTT. This chain uses TRBV9 with TRBJ2-3; TRBD1 is a possible D gene (6 bases). V dropped 4 bases and J dropped 2 bases, with 14 bases sitting between them. The CDR3 is 15 residues long. The germline V gene has CDR1 SGDLS and CDR2 YYNGEE.